A single TCR beta chain is shown here with its context. The source of the sample is a study of control samples from healthy donors and cancer patients. Generated by immunoSEQ multiplex PCR, the TCRdb table keeps only in-frame clones and is missing some. The sample lists 150,000 or so clones, approximately 94% occurring once. The CDR3 runs to 16 residues. Germline V gives CDR1 MNHEY, CDR2 SMNVEV (reference sequence). V shed 3 bases, J shed 2 bases, and the junction held 7 bases outside the gene matches. The chain has TRBV27 and TRBJ2-7; 10 bases agree with TRBD1. This clonotype was sampled from a middle-aged man in good health. The sequenced material came from blood. The CDR3 coding sequence is TGTGCCAGCAGTTTTTCCCCGACAGGGGGCCCCTACGAGCAGTACTTC. This translates into CASSFSPTGGPYEQYF.